This T cell receptor (beta chain) originates from a study of radiotherapy plus CTLA-4 blockade in lung cancer. At the level of the study: Patients showed objective responses in approximately 17% of cases and disease control in roughly 31%. Study outcomes and limitations: An expansion of tumor-derived TCR clones occurred in blood after radiotherapy plus ipilimumab.

Concerning this clone: Its cognate antigen is unknown.

Receiving focal radiation plus CTLA-4 blockade with ipilimumab were patients who had chemo-refractory metastatic non-small-cell lung cancer. In germline, CDR1 is SGHTA, CDR2 FQGNSA. The CDR3 has 14 amino acids. V lost 0 bases, J lost 8 bases, and 4 bases stayed unmatched. Generated by immunoSEQ multiplex PCR, the TCRdb table keeps only in-frame clones and is missing some. The sample contains 77,000 or so clones, less than 85% of which appear only once. The TCR comes from a human donor with non-small cell lung cancer whose response to radiotherapy plus ipilimumab could not be evaluated. This rearrangement joins TRBV7-2 to TRBJ2-4; TRBD2 agrees at 7 bases. The material was peripheral blood, obtained from a patient treated with radiotherapy plus ipilimumab. The CDR3 here is CASSLAGGADIQYF. The CDR3 nucleotides are TGTGCCAGCAGCTTAGCGGGAGGGGCGGACATTCAGTACTTC.